The present T cell receptor beta chain was sequenced within a study of OX40 agonist ivuxolimab in advanced cancers. Study results and limitations: Still undetermined is the antigen specificity of the expanded peripheral T cells. Dose levels from 0.1 to 3.0 mg/kg saw CD4+ and CD8+ blood T cells expand clonally by week 6.

Enrollment shut out patients with autoimmune disease history or systemic immunosuppression. The germline V gene has CDR1 SGHRS and CDR2 YFSETQ. V was cut by 1 base and J by 4 bases, with 14 bases left in between. This CDR3 is 15 amino acids long. Comments on this clone: Its antigen is unknown.

Clones were read by immunoSEQ multiplex PCR, and TCRdb kept only the in-frame ones, dropping some. This sample has 12,000 to 15,000 clones, with around three quarters found just once. The receptor comes from an adult with an advanced solid tumor such as melanoma, head and neck, liver or kidney cancer. This chain uses TRBV5-1 with TRBJ2-5; the D is unclear. Material: CD4+ or CD8+ T cells sorted from blood, obtained in a trial of the OX40 agonist ivuxolimab. CDR3 sequence reads: CASSLSANLGETQYF. The DNA of the CDR3 is TGCGCCAGCAGCTTGTCGGCAAATCTTGGAGAGACCCAGTACTTC.